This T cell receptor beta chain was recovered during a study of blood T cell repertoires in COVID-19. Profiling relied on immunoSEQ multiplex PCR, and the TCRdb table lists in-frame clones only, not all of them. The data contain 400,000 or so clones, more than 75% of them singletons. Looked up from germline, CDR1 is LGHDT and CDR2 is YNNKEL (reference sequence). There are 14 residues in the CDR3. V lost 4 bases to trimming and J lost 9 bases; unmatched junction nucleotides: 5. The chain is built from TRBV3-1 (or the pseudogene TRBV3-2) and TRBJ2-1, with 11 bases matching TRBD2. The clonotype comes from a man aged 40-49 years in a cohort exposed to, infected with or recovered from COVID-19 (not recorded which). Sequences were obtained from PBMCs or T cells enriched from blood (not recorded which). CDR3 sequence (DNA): TGTGCCAGCAGCCCCCTTAGCGGGAGGGTTGAGCAGTTCTTC. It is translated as CASSPLSGRVEQFF.